This T cell receptor (beta chain) came from a study of regulatory T cells in long-lasting Graves disease. General observations from the study: Favoring TRBV28, TRBJ1-2 and TRBJ2-5 was a feature seen in persistent disease. TCR diversity was lower in persistent than newly diagnosed Graves' disease.

At least ten counts were recorded for this clonotype. What it binds is not known. CDR1 is SGHVS and CDR2 is FQNEAQ in the germline V gene. Trimming removed 7 bases from V and 8 bases from J, with 14 bases in between. This CDR3 contains 13 residues. Time point of the sample: persistent/refractory GD, antithyroid drugs over 5 years with positive TRAb. RNA isolated from PBMCs was used to make the TCR library. The authors built TCR beta libraries using iRepertoire HTBI primers and Arm-PCR of CDR3 regions. One entry per CDR3 protein, called by TCRdb with MiXCR from the multiplex PCR reads. The top ten hold 25% to 35% of the sample, which has about 340,000 distinct CDR3 sequences, about 18% seen once.

This receptor was obtained from a female donor with Graves disease. The chain recombines TRBV7-8 with TRBJ1-4, with D tentatively TRBD1 (6 bases). Sample: peripheral blood mononuclear cells (PBMCs), taken when the disease was refractory, from a patient treated with antithyroid drugs. The DNA for the CDR3 is TGTGCCAGCACCGGGGGCGGGGGCGAAAAACTGTTTTTT. Translation: CASTGGGGEKLFF.